One and the same sample provided the 21 T cell receptor beta chains below, sequenced in a study of shared clonotypes between healthy human individuals (dated by TCRdb to the early 2020s). Library generation was performed with the immunoSEQ multiplex PCR assay. The immuneACCESS repertoire file appears here via TCRdb, limited to in-frame rearrangements. These files lack a portion of the clones; in checked studies, under half of the deficit traces to unresolved V genes, and the cause of the others is not known. In this sample the table shows millions of clones, roughly 93% of which occur a single time. The top ten clones comprise 0.35% to 0.5% of the sample. Input material: naive CD4+ T cells from PBMCs. The cell subset or site label, as the study defines it: CD45RA+ positively selected. These receptors came from a man younger than 30 in good health. Some clones in this sample may be carry-over from other donors' samples.

The rearrangement links TRBV10-3 to TRBJ2-1, with 8 nucleotides matching TRBD2. Trimming cost V 2 bases and J 0 bases; bases outside gene matches: 3. This CDR3 region has 16 residues. CDR1 is ENHRY, CDR2 SYGVKD, per germline. The CDR3 region is CAISETTSGSYNEQFF. In nucleotides, the CDR3 is TGTGCCATCAGTGAGACCACTAGCGGCTCCTACAATGAGCAGTTCTTC.

The chain uses TRBV9 and TRBJ1-2, with 11 bases lining up with TRBD1. V dropped 3 bases and J dropped 4; count of bases not matched to a gene: 8. The germline V gene encodes CDR1 SGDLS and CDR2 YYNGEE. This CDR3 region has 16 residues. CDR3 in DNA: TGTGCCAGCAGCGCCCGCGGACAGGGGGCAAGCTATGGCTACACCTTC. Amino acids: CASSARGQGASYGYTF.

The CDR3 DNA is TGTGCCAGCAGTTCCCCCTCCGGAGGGGAAAAACTGTTTTTT. It translates to CASSSPSGGEKLFF. V usage is TRBV6-5 and J usage is TRBJ1-4; no reliable D call. This CDR3 contains 14 residues. The V gene's germline CDR1 is MNHEY and CDR2 SVGAGI. V lost 4 bases and J 8 bases, leaving 14 bases between the germline ends.

This rearrangement joins TRBV6-1 to TRBJ1-4; TRBD1 aligns across 7 bases. V was pared by 7 bases and J by 5 bases, with 10 bases of the junction left unmatched. This CDR3 region has 15 residues. Germline lookup yields CDR1 MNHNS and CDR2 SASEGT. Here the CDR3 DNA reads TGTGCCAGCACCGTGGGGGCAGGGGGGAATGAAAAACTGTTTTTT. Protein: CASTVGAGGNEKLFF.

On this clone itself: This sample includes further DNA sequences coding for the same CDR3. The chain combines TRBV7-9 with TRBJ2-1, with 11 bases identical to TRBD2. Germline V gene data show CDR1 as SEHNR and CDR2 as FQNEAQ (reference sequence). The CDR3 extends over 15 amino acids. Trimming at V came to 5 bases and at J to 4 bases, leaving 4 bases not matched to a gene. CDR3 sequence (DNA): TGTGCCAGCAGCCTGAGACTAGCGGGATACAATGAGCAGTTCTTC. Translating it yields CASSLRLAGYNEQFF.

The V and J genes are TRBV5-8 and TRBJ1-2; D is unclear. The CDR3 is 13 amino acids. Trimming cost V 0 bases and J 8 bases, with 11 bases left between them. Germline CDR1 reads SGHTS; CDR2 reads YDEGEE. The CDR3 DNA is TGTGCCAGCAGCTTGGCCCCCTCAAGCGGCTACACCTTC. The encoded protein is CASSLAPSSGYTF. The full variable domain, in which reference TRBV5-8 and TRBJ1-2 provide the parts outside the CDR3, is EAGVTQSPTHLIKTRGQQATLRCSPISGHTSVYWYQQALGLGLQFLLWYDEGEERNRGNFPPRFSGRQFPNYSSELNVNALELEDSALYLCASSLAPSSGYTFGSGTRLTVV.

The gene calls are TRBV7-2 and TRBJ1-1, with 7 positions matching TRBD1. Germline CDR1 SGHTA, CDR2 FQGNSA. V lost 5 bases and J lost 6; bases outside the gene matches: 9. The length of the CDR3 is 14 residues. CDR3 in DNA: TGTGCCAGCAGCCGCCGGGGACAGTTCGCTGAAGCTTTCTTT. This translates into CASSRRGQFAEAFF.

V gene TRBV29-1 combines with J gene TRBJ1-1; TRBD1 agrees at 7 bases. CDR1 is SQVTM and CDR2 is ANQGSEA in the germline V gene. The CDR3 is 11 amino acids. With 8 bases clipped from V and 4 bases from J, the junction kept 4 bases outside the gene matches. CDR3 amino acids: CSFYRGTEAFF. As DNA, the CDR3 is TGCAGCTTTTACAGGGGCACTGAAGCTTTCTTT.

This clone was counted a single time. This chain connects TRBV29-1 to TRBJ2-3, with D perhaps TRBD2 (6 bases). This CDR3 comprises 14 residues. The ends were cut back, 5 bases at V and 3 bases at J, with 15 bases in the middle. Germline V lookup: CDR1 SQVTM, CDR2 ANQGSEA. CDR3 protein: CSVFPGSRTDTQYF. DNA of the CDR3: TGCAGCGTTTTCCCCGGGAGCAGGACAGATACGCAGTATTTT.

This chain uses TRBV19 with TRBJ2-6, with D perhaps matching TRBD1 or TRBD2 (5 bases each). CDR1 is LNHDA and CDR2 is SQIVND in the germline V gene (reference sequence). V shed 8 bases and J shed 0 bases, with 11 bases lying between them. This CDR3 comprises 15 residues. The CDR3 DNA is TGTGCCAGTCGGGACGGAAGCTCTGGGGCCAACGTCCTGACTTTC. It translates to CASRDGSSGANVLTF.

This clone was seen only once. The chain employs TRBV20-1 and TRBJ2-7, with no clear D. The CDR3 spans 11 residues. The germline gives CDR1 DFQATT, CDR2 SNEGSKA (reference sequence). The ends were cut back, 3 bases at V and 5 bases at J, with 8 bases in the middle. The CDR3 here is CSASGFNEQYF. The CDR3 DNA reads TGCAGTGCTAGTGGCTTTAACGAGCAGTACTTC.

V and J are TRBV11-3 and TRBJ2-5, with a weak D call TRBD1 (5 bases). CDR3 size: 13 residues. Trimming took off 3 bases at V and 5 bases at J, with 10 bases between the two ends. CDR1 is SGHNT and CDR2 is YENEEA in the germline V gene. The CDR3 coding sequence is TGTGCCAGCAGCTTCGGCAGGGATGAGACCCAGTACTTC. The encoded protein is CASSFGRDETQYF. Filled out from reference TRBV11-3 and TRBJ2-5, the complete variable domain reads EAGVVQSPRYKIIEKKQPVAFWCNPISGHNTLYWYLQNLGQGPELLIRYENEEAVDDSQLPKDRFSAERLKGVDSTLKIQPAELGDSAVYLCASSFGRDETQYFGPGTRLLVL.

The chain combines TRBV4-3 with TRBJ2-3; 12 nucleotides agree with TRBD2. The germline CDR1 and CDR2 sequences are LGHNA and YSLEER. Trimming at V came to 1 base and at J to 2 bases, leaving 7 bases not matched to a gene. The CDR3 runs to 18 residues. The chain's CDR3 is CASSQAILAGGYTDTQYF. The CDR3 DNA reads TGCGCCAGCAGCCAAGCCATTCTAGCGGGAGGGTACACAGATACGCAGTATTTT.

This sequence joins TRBV28 and TRBJ2-1; D is perhaps TRBD1 or TRBD2 (6 bases each). The germline V gene encodes CDR1 MDHEN and CDR2 SYDVKM. V lost 5 bases to trimming and J lost 14 bases, with 19 bases between them. CDR3 length: 13 amino acids. The CDR3 DNA reads as TGTGCCAGCAGTGTTACGACTCGGGGGCGGGAGTTCTTC. Amino acid sequence: CASSVTTRGREFF.

CDR3 in amino acids: CATKRGQGVGYEQYF. As DNA, the CDR3 is TGTGCCACTAAAAGGGGACAGGGGGTCGGCTACGAGCAGTACTTC. The rearrangement uses TRBV19 and TRBJ2-7, with TRBD1 matching over 11 bases. CDR3 length: 15 residues. J gave up 3 bases and V 10 bases, and 11 bases lay outside the gene matches. Germline V gene sequence: CDR1 LNHDA, CDR2 SQIVND (reference sequence).

The J gene is TRBJ2-1, the V gene TRBV27, with 7 positions matching TRBD2. Per the germline V gene, CDR1 is MNHEY and CDR2 is SMNVEV (reference sequence). This CDR3 region has 17 residues. The V gene end was trimmed by 6 bases and the J gene end by 0 bases; junction bases not matched to a gene: 11. Here the CDR3 reads CASSRVLTGGSYNEQFF. The DNA of the CDR3 is TGTGCCAGCAGCCGGGTGTTGACGGGGGGCTCCTACAATGAGCAGTTCTTC.

The chain combines TRBV27 with TRBJ2-1; TRBD2 matches 13 bases. With 5 bases clipped from V and 6 bases from J, the junction kept 4 bases outside the gene matches. This CDR3 is built from 15 residues. Germline assignment: CDR1 MNHEY and CDR2 SMNVEV (reference sequence). CDR3 amino acids: CASSITSGRVNEQFF. The DNA of the CDR3 is TGTGCCAGCAGTATAACTAGCGGGAGGGTCAATGAGCAGTTCTTC.

The chain has TRBV9 and TRBJ2-1, with 9 bases aligning to TRBD1. V was clipped by 3 bases and J by 3 bases; unmatched bases: 4. The CDR3 runs to 15 residues. Germline values: CDR1 SGDLS, CDR2 YYNGEE. CDR3 nucleotides: TGTGCCAGCAGCGCCACAGGGGGCGGCTACAATGAGCAGTTCTTC. Its translation: CASSATGGGYNEQFF.

Worth noting for this clone: Distinct nucleotide sequences in the sample also encode this CDR3. This chain joins TRBV6-5 and TRBJ2-1; 10 bases align to TRBD2. Trimming at V came to 4 bases and at J to 3 bases, leaving 6 bases not matched to a gene. Germline V gene lookup returns CDR1 MNHEY and CDR2 SVGAGI. The CDR3 is made up of 16 amino acids. The CDR3 here is CASSSRLAGNYNEQFF. The CDR3 coding sequence is TGTGCCAGCAGTTCCCGACTAGCGGGCAACTACAATGAGCAGTTCTTC.

The CDR3 sequence: CASNPGTGFEAFF. The DNA of the CDR3 is TGTGCCAGCAATCCCGGGACAGGATTTGAAGCTTTCTTT. The V and J genes are TRBV28 and TRBJ1-1; 8 positions agree with TRBD1. V was pared by 7 bases and J by 7 bases, with 8 bases of the junction left unmatched. This CDR3 contains 13 residues. CDR1 is MDHEN, CDR2 SYDVKM, per germline.

The chain carries TRBV28 and TRBJ2-1; 10 bases map to TRBD2. V trimming: 5 bases; J trimming: 8 bases; junction bases outside the gene matches: 9. The CDR3 is 15 amino acids. CDR1 MDHEN and CDR2 SYDVKM come from the germline V gene. CDR3: CASSTRPGTSDEQFF. CDR3 nucleotides: TGTGCCAGCAGTACTCGCCCCGGGACTAGCGATGAGCAGTTCTTC.